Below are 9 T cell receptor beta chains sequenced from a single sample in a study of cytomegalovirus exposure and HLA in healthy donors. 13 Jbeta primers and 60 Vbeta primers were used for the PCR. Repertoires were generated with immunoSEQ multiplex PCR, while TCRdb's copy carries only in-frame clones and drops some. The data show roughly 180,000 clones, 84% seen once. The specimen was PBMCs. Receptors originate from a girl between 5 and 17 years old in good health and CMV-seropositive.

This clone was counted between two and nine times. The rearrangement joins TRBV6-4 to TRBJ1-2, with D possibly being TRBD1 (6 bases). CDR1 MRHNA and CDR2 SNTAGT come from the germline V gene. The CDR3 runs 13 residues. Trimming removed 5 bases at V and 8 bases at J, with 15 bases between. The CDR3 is CASSLDRTTGYTF. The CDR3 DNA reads TGTGCCAGCAGTCTCGACAGGACAACCGGCTACACCTTC.

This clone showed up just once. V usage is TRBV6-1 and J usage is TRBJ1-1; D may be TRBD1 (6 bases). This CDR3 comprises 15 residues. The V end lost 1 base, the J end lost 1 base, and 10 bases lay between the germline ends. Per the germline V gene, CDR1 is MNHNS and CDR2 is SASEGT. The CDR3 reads CASSEGTARNTEAFF. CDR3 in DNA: TGTGCCAGCAGTGAAGGGACAGCTCGGAACACTGAAGCTTTCTTT.

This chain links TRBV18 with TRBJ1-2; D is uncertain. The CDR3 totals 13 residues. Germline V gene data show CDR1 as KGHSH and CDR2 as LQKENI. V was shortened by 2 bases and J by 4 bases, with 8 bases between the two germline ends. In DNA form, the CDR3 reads TGTGCCAGCTCACCAGCAGGAGGCTATGGCTACACCTTC. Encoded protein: CASSPAGGYGYTF.

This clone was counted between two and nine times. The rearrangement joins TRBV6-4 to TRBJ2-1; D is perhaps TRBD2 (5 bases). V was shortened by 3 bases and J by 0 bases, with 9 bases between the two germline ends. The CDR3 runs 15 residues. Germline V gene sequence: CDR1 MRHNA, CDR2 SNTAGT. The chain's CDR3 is CASSDREGSYNEQFF. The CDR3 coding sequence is TGTGCCAGCAGTGATCGGGAAGGCTCCTACAATGAGCAGTTCTTC.

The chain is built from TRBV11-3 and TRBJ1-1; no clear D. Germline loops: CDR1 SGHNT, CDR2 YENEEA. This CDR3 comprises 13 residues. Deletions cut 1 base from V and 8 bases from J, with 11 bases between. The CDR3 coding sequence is TGTGCCAGCAGCTTAGTCGAGAGAGGGGAAGCTTTCTTT. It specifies CASSLVERGEAFF.

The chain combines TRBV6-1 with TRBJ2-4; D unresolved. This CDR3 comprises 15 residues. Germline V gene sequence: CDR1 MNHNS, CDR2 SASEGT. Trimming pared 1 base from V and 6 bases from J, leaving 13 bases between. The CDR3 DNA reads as TGTGCCAGCAGTGAAGAAGGTGGCGGCTTAAACATTCAGTACTTC. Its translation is CASSEEGGGLNIQYF.

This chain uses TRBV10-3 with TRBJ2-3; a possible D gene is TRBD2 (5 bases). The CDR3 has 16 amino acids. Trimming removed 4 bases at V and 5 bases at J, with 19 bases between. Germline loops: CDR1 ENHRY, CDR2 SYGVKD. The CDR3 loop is CAISGALATLGDTQYF. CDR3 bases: TGTGCCATCAGTGGGGCCCTAGCTACCTTGGGAGATACGCAGTATTTT.

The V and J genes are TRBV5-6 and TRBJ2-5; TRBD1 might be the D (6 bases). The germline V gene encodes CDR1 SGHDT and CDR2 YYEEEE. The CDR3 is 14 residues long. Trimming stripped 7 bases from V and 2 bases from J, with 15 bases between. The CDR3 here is CASSSRDIQETQYF. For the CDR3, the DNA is TGTGCCAGCTCATCTAGGGACATACAAGAGACCCAGTACTTC.

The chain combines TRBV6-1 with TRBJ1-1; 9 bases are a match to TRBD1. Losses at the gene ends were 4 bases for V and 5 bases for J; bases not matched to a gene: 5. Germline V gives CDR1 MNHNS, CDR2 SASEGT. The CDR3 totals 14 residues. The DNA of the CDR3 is TGTGCCAGCAGTGCGACAGGGGGAAAAACTGAAGCTTTCTTT. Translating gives CASSATGGKTEAFF.